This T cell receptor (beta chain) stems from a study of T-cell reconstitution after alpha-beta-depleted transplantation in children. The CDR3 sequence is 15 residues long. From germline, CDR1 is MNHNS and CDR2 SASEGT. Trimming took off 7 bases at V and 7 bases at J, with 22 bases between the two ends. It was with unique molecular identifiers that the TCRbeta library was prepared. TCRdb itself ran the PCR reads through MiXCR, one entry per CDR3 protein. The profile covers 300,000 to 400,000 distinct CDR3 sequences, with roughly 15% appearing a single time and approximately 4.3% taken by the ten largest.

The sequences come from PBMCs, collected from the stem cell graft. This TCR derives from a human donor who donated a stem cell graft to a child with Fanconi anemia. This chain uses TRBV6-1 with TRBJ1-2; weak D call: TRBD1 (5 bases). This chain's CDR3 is CASTGPSRGFRGYTF. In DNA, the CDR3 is TGTGCCAGCACGGGACCCTCACGGGGGTTTCGTGGCTACACCTTC.